A single sample is the source of the 4 T cell receptor beta chains below, sequenced in a study of Ad26.COV2.S vaccination and SARS-CoV-2 variants. Using immunoSEQ multiplex PCR, the repertoire was profiled, and TCRdb retains in-frame clones only, with some absent. The sample yields over 110,000 clones, 86% seen once. Specimen: peripheral blood, collected after recovery from COVID-19. The receptors stem from a human donor who had recovered from COVID-19.

The rearrangement joins TRBV18 to TRBJ2-7, with a weak D call TRBD1 (7 bases). V was shortened by 3 bases and J by 3 bases, with 15 bases between the two germline ends. Germline CDR1 KGHSH, CDR2 LQKENI. The CDR3 runs to 15 residues. Written as DNA, the CDR3 is TGTGCCAGCTCACCCCGACAGGGAGGAAACTACGAGCAGTACTTC. Its protein is CASSPRQGGNYEQYF.

The chain couples TRBV28 to TRBJ1-2, with a tentative D call TRBD1 (5 bases). Germline V CDR1 and CDR2: MDHEN, SYDVKM. V lost 1 base to trimming and J lost 6 bases, with 15 bases between them. The length of the CDR3 is 15 residues. In nucleotides, the CDR3 is TGTGCCAGCAGTTTATCTACAGGATTTGTGGATGGCTACACCTTC. Protein: CASSLSTGFVDGYTF.

This clone was detected once. V gene TRBV19 combines with J gene TRBJ2-2; tentatively, D is TRBD1 or TRBD2 (5 bases each). CDR1 LNHDA and CDR2 SQIVND come from the germline V gene (reference sequence). Between the trimmed V and J ends, which lost 1 base and 4 bases, there was a span of 7 bases. This CDR3 has 14 residues. In DNA form, the CDR3 reads TGTGCCAGTAGTATAGCGGGGCGCACCGGGGAGCTGTTTTTT. Amino acids: CASSIAGRTGELFF. The full variable domain, its missing parts supplied by reference TRBV19 and TRBJ2-2, is DGGITQSPKYLFRKEGQNVTLSCEQNLNHDAMYWYRQDPGQGLRLIYYSQIVNDFQKGDIAEGYSVSREKKESFPLTVTSAQKNPTAFYLCASSIAGRTGELFFGEGSRLTVL.

This sequence joins TRBV29-1 and TRBJ2-1, with D possibly called TRBD1 or TRBD2 (5 bases each). The CDR3 sequence is 14 residues long. Germline assignment: CDR1 SQVTM and CDR2 ANQGSEA. Trimming stripped 0 bases from V and 10 bases from J, with 16 bases between. CDR3 in DNA: TGCAGCGTTGAAGAACCGGGACGACTTCTCGAGCAGTTCTTC. Amino acid sequence: CSVEEPGRLLEQFF.